This T cell receptor (beta chain) was retrieved from a study of blood T cell repertoires in COVID-19. Germline lookup yields CDR1 SGHTA and CDR2 FQGTGA. There are 13 residues in the CDR3. The V gene lost 5 bases and the J gene lost 2 bases, with 9 bases spanning the gap. Clones were sequenced by immunoSEQ multiplex PCR, and TCRdb holds only the in-frame ones, with some missing. The top ten hold 3% to 4.5% of the sample, which has 300,000 to 450,000 clones, approximately 89% seen once. Sequenced sample: peripheral blood. The clonotype comes from a woman aged 55-69 years with COVID-19, enrolled during active disease. V is TRBV7-3 and J is TRBJ2-5; D is perhaps TRBD2 (5 bases). DNA of the CDR3: TGTGCCAGCAGCCCTCCGGGACAAGAGACCCAGTACTTC. Amino acid sequence: CASSPPGQETQYF.